These T cell receptor beta chains were read from a single sample in a study of cytomegalovirus exposure and HLA in healthy donors. Some clones are missing from TCRdb's copy, which holds only in-frame ones; the method was immunoSEQ multiplex PCR. The table records around 130,000 clones, roughly 80% of them present only once. Sample: PBMCs. These receptors were taken from a woman aged 40 to 49 in good health and CMV-seronegative. The CDR3 runs from the conserved cysteine through the conserved F or W. Each record gives: CDR3 protein, CDR3 DNA, D gene, clone size, V gene, J gene. The D gene is left open where the match is weak. The listing skips clone size in some rows; elsewhere it reads once, few, many or a size class.

CDR3aa: CSVPLGTGGTYGYTF
CDR3nt: TGCAGCGTTCCCCTGGGGACAGGGGGGACCTATGGCTACACCTTC
d_gene: TRBD1
abundance: NA
v_gene: TRBV29-1
j_gene: TRBJ1-2

CDR3aa: CSAGLGDEQYF
CDR3nt: TGCAGTGCGGGACTAGGGGACGAGCAGTACTTC
d_gene: TRBD2
abundance: once
v_gene: TRBV20-1
j_gene: TRBJ2-7

CDR3aa: CASGSPLRGGADYGYTF
CDR3nt: TGTGCTAGTGGTAGCCCTTTACGAGGGGGCGCGGACTATGGCTACACCTTC
d_gene: TRBD1
abundance: NA
v_gene: TRBV12-5
j_gene: TRBJ1-2

CDR3aa: CASSRVGRTNEKLFF
CDR3nt: TGCGCCAGCAGCCGAGTTGGGAGAACTAATGAAAAACTGTTTTTT
d_gene: NA
abundance: few
v_gene: TRBV5-1
j_gene: TRBJ1-4

CDR3aa: CASSPQTGINSPLHF
CDR3nt: TGTGCCAGCAGTCCCCAGACAGGGATTAATTCACCCCTCCACTTT
d_gene: TRBD1
abundance: NA
v_gene: TRBV6-4
j_gene: TRBJ1-6

CDR3aa: CASLRDTNYGYTF
CDR3nt: TGTGCCAGCCTCCGGGACACAAACTATGGCTACACCTTC
d_gene: NA
abundance: NA
v_gene: TRBV2
j_gene: TRBJ1-2

CDR3aa: CASSPTGTGIYEQYF
CDR3nt: TGTGCCAGCAGCCCCACCGGGACAGGGATCTACGAGCAGTACTTC
d_gene: TRBD1
abundance: NA
v_gene: TRBV7-2
j_gene: TRBJ2-7

CDR3aa: CASATGGWENSGANVLTF
CDR3nt: TGCGCCAGCGCAACAGGGGGCTGGGAAAACTCTGGGGCCAACGTCCTGACTTTC
d_gene: TRBD1
abundance: NA
v_gene: TRBV5-1
j_gene: TRBJ2-6

CDR3aa: CASSVDIYEQYF
CDR3nt: TGTGCCAGCAGTGTTGACATATACGAGCAGTACTTC
d_gene: NA
abundance: NA
v_gene: TRBV2
j_gene: TRBJ2-7

CDR3aa: CASSQDPTRSGGYTF
CDR3nt: TGTGCCAGCAGCCAAGATCCCACTCGGTCGGGTGGCTACACCTTC
d_gene: NA
abundance: NA
v_gene: TRBV14
j_gene: TRBJ1-2

CDR3aa: CASSLTSGSTDTQYF
CDR3nt: TGTGCCAGCAGCCTGACTAGCGGCAGCACAGATACGCAGTATTTT
d_gene: TRBD2
abundance: once
v_gene: TRBV4-2
j_gene: TRBJ2-3

CDR3aa: CASSLRGVGNTIYF
CDR3nt: TGTGCCAGCAGCCTGAGAGGTGTCGGAAACACCATATATTTT
d_gene: NA
abundance: NA
v_gene: TRBV7-8
j_gene: TRBJ1-3

CDR3aa: CASSEEGLYEQYF
CDR3nt: TGCGCCAGCAGTGAGGAGGGCTTGTACGAGCAGTACTTC
d_gene: NA
abundance: NA
v_gene: TRBV10-2
j_gene: TRBJ2-7

CDR3aa: CASNPGPGLGPLHF
CDR3nt: TGTGCCAGCAACCCCGGCCCAGGGCTTGGACCCCTCCACTTT
d_gene: NA
abundance: once
v_gene: TRBV9
j_gene: TRBJ1-6

CDR3aa: CASSQDLSGNGYTF
CDR3nt: TGCGCCAGCAGCCAAGATCTCTCAGGGAATGGCTACACCTTC
d_gene: NA
abundance: NA
v_gene: TRBV4-3
j_gene: TRBJ1-2

CDR3aa: CASSEHPQGAQHF
CDR3nt: TGTGCCAGCAGTGAACACCCCCAAGGGGCCCAGCATTTT
d_gene: NA
abundance: NA
v_gene: TRBV6-1
j_gene: TRBJ1-5

CDR3aa: CASSLGLAGYEQYF
CDR3nt: TGTGCCAGCAGCTTAGGGCTAGCGGGATACGAGCAGTACTTC
d_gene: TRBD2
abundance: NA
v_gene: TRBV7-2
j_gene: TRBJ2-7

CDR3aa: CASSLGTGGEQYF
CDR3nt: TGCGCCAGCAGCTTGGGTACAGGGGGCGAGCAGTACTTC
d_gene: TRBD1
abundance: once
v_gene: TRBV5-1
j_gene: TRBJ2-7